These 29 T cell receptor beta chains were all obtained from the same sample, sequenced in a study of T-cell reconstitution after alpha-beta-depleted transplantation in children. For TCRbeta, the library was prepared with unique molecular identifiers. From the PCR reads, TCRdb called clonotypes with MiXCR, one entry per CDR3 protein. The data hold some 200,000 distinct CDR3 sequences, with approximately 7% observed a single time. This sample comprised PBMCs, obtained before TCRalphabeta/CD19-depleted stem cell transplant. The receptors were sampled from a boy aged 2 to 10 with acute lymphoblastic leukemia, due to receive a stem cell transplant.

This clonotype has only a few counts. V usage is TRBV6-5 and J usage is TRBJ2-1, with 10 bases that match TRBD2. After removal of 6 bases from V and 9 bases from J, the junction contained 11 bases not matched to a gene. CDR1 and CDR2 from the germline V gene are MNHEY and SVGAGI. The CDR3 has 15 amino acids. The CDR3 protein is CASRPIAGGRAEQFF. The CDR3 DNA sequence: TGTGCCAGCAGACCCATAGCGGGAGGAAGGGCTGAGCAGTTCTTC.

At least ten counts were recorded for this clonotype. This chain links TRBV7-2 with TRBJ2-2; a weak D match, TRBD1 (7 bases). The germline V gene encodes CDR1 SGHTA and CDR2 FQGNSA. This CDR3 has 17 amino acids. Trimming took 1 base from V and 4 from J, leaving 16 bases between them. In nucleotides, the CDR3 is TGTGCCAGCAGCTTAGTGCCTGGGCAGGGGGGCACCGGGGAGCTGTTTTTT. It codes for CASSLVPGQGGTGELFF.

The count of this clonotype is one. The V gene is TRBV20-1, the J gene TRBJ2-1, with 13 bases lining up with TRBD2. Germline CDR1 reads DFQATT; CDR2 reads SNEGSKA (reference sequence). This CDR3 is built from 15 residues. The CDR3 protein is CCSALTSGRADEQFF. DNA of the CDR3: TGCTGCAGTGCCCTAACTAGCGGGAGGGCAGATGAGCAGTTCTTC.

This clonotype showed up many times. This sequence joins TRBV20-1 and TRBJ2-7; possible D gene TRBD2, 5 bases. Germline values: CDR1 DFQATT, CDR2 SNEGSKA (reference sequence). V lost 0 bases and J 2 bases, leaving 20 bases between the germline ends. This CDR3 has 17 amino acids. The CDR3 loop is CSARESGRGIVPYEQYF. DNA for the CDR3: TGCAGTGCTAGAGAATCTGGTAGAGGGATAGTGCCCTACGAGCAGTACTTC.

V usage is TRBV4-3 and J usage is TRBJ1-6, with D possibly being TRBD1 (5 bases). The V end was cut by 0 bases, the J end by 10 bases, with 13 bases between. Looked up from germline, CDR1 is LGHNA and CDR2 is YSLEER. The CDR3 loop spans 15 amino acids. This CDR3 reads CASSQDGVAGSPLHF. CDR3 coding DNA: TGCGCCAGCAGCCAAGATGGAGTGGCAGGGTCACCCCTCCACTTT.

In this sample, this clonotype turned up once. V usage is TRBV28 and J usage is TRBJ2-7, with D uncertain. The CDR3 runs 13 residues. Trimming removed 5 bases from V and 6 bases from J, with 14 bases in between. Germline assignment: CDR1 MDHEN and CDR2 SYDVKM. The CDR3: CASSPPDRLEQYF. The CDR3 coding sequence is TGTGCCAGCAGTCCCCCGGACCGGCTCGAGCAGTACTTC.

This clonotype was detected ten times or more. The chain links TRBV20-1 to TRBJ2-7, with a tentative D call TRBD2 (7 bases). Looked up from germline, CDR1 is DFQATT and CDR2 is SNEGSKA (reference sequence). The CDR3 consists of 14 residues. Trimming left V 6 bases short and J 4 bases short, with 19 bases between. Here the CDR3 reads CSAHDGGQTYEQYF. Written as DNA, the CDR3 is TGCAGTGCCCACGACGGGGGGCAAACTTACGAGCAGTACTTC.

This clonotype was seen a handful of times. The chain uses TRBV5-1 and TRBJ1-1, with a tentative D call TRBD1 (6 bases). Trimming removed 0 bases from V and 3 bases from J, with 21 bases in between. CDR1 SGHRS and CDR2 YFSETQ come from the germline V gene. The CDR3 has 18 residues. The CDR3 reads CASSLDGGEYGLDTEAFF. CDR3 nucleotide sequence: TGCGCCAGCAGCTTGGACGGGGGCGAGTATGGACTGGACACTGAAGCTTTCTTT. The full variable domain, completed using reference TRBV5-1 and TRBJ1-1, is KAGVTQTPRYLIKTRGQQVTLSCSPISGHRSVSWYQQTPGQGLQFLFEYFSETQRNKGNFPGRFSGRQFSNSRSEMNVSTLELGDSALYLCASSLDGGEYGLDTEAFFGQGTRLTVV.

As DNA, the CDR3 is TGTGCCAGCAGCGTCGTGCAGGCCCGAACTGAAGCTTTCTTT. Protein product: CASSVVQARTEAFF. This chain joins TRBV6-2 or TRBV6-3 and TRBJ1-1, with no clear D. The CDR3 covers 14 residues. V lost 6 bases and J lost 5, with 16 bases in between. Germline loops: CDR1 MNHEY, CDR2 SVGEGT.

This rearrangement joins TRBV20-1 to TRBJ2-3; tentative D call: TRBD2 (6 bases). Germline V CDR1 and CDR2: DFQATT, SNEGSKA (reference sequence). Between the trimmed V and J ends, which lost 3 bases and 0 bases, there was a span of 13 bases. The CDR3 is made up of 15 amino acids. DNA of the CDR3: TGCAGTGCTAGGCCCAGCGGGCCTAGCACAGATACGCAGTATTTT. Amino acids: CSARPSGPSTDTQYF.

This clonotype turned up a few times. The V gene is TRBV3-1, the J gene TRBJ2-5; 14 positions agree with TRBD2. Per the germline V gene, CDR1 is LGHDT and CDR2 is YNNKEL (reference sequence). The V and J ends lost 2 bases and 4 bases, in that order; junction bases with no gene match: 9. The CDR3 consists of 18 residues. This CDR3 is CASSQPSRGLAGGETQYF. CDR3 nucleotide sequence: TGTGCCAGCAGCCAACCTTCCCGAGGACTAGCGGGGGGAGAGACCCAGTACTTC.

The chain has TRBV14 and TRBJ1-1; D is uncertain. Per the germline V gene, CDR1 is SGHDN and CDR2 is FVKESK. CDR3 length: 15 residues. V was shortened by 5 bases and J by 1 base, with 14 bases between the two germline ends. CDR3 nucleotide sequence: TGTGCCAGCAGCTCCCAGTCGGGAGGGAACACTGAAGCTTTCTTT. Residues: CASSSQSGGNTEAFF.

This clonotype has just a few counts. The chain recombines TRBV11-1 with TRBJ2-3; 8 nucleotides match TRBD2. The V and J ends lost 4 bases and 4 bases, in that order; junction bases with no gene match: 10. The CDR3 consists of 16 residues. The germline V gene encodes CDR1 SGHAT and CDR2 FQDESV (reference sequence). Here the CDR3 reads CASSYQRGLGADTQYF. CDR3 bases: TGTGCCAGCAGCTACCAGCGGGGGCTCGGGGCAGATACGCAGTATTTT.

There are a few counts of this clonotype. CDR3 nucleotides: TGCAGGACAGGGGCCTTAGATGGAGGCTACACCTTC. Residues: CRTGALDGGYTF. The chain carries TRBV20-1 and TRBJ1-2; 8 bases map to TRBD1. The CDR3 length is 12 residues. CDR1 and CDR2 (germline): DFQATT, SNEGSKA (reference sequence).

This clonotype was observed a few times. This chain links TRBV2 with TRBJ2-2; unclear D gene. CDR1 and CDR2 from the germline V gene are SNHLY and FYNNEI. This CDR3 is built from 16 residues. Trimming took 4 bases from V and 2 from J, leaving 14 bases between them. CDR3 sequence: CASSVTDPNNTGELFF. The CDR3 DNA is TGTGCCAGCAGTGTGACTGACCCGAATAACACCGGGGAGCTGTTTTTT. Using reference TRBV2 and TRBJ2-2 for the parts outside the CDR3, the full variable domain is EPEVTQTPSHQVTQMGQEVILRCVPISNHLYFYWYRQILGQKVEFLVSFYNNEISEKSEIFDDQFSVERPDGSNFTLKIRSTKLEDSAMYFCASSVTDPNNTGELFFGEGSRLTVL.

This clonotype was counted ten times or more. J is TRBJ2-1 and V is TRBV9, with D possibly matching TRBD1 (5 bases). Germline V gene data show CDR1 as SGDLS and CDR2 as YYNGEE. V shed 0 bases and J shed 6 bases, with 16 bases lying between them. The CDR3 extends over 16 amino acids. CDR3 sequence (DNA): TGTGCCAGCAGCGTAGGGGCAGGGCCCCCCCGCAATGAGCAGTTCTTC. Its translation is CASSVGAGPPRNEQFF.

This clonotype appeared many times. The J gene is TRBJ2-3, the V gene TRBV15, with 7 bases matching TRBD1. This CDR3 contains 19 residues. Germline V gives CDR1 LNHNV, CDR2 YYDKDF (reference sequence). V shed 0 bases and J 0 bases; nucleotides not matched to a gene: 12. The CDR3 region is CATSRDMGEGADSTDTQYF. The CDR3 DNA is TGTGCCACCAGCAGAGATATGGGTGAGGGGGCCGATAGCACAGATACGCAGTATTTT. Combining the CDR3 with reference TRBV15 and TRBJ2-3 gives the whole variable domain DAMVIQNPRYQVTQFGKPVTLSCSQTLNHNVMYWYQQKSSQAPKLLFHYYDKDFNNEADTPDNFQSRRPNTSFCFLDIRSPGLGDTAMYLCATSRDMGEGADSTDTQYFGPGTRLTVL.

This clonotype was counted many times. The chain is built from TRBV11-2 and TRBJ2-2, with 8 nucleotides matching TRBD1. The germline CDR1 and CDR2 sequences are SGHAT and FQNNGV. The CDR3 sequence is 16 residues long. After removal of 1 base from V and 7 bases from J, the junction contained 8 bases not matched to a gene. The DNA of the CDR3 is TGTGCCAGCAGCTTAGTTCCAGGGGGCGCGATCGGGGAGCTGTTTTTT. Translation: CASSLVPGGAIGELFF.

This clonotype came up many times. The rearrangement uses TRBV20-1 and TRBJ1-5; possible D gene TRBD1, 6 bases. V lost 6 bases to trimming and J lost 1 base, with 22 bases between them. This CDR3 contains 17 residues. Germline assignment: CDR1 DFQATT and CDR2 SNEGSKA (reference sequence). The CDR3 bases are TGCAGTGCGCCCATAGGGGGATCGTCTGGAAGCAATCAGCCCCAGCATTTT. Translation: CSAPIGGSSGSNQPQHF.

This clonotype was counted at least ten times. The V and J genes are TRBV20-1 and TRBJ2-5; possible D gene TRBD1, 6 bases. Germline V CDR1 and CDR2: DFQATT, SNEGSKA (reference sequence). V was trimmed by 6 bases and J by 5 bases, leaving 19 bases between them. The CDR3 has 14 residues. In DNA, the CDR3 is TGCAGTGCCAACAACCTAAGGGGGTTGGAGACCCAGTACTTC. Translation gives CSANNLRGLETQYF.

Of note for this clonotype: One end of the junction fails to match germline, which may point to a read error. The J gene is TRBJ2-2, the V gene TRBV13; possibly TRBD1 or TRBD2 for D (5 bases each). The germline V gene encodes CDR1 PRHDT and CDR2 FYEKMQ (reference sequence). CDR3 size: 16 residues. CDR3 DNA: TGTGCCATCAGCTCCGGGACCCACTGCAACACCGGGGAGCTGTTTTTT. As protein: CAISSGTHCNTGELFF.

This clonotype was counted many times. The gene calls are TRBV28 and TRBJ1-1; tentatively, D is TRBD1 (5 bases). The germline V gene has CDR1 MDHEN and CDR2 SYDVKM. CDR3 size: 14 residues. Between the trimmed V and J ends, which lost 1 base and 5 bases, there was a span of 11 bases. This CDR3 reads CASSLLGESTEAFF. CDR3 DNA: TGTGCCAGCAGTTTATTGGGGGAGAGTACTGAAGCTTTCTTT.

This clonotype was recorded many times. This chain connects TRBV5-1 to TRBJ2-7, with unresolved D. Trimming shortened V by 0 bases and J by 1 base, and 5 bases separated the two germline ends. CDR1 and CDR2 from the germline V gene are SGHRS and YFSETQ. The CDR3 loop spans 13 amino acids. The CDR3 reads CASSLARSYEQYF. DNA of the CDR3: TGCGCCAGCAGCTTGGCCAGGTCCTACGAGCAGTACTTC.

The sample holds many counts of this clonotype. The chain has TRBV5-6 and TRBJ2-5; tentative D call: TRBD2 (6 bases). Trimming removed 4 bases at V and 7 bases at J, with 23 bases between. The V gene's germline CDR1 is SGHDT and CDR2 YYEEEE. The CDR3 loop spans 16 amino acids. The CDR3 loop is CASSLQGRSQAGTQYF. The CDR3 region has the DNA TGTGCCAGCAGCCTTCAAGGGAGGAGCCAAGCGGGGACCCAGTACTTC. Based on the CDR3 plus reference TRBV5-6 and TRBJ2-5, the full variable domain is DAGVTQSPTHLIKTRGQQVTLRCSPKSGHDTVSWYQQALGQGPQFIFQYYEEEERQRGNFPDRFSGHQFPNYSSELNVNALLLGDSALYLCASSLQGRSQAGTQYFGPGTRLLVL.

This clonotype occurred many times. The chain's CDR3 is CASSFDRPITGELFF. The CDR3 bases are TGTGCCAGCAGCTTCGACCGCCCAATCACCGGGGAGCTGTTTTTT. The chain links TRBV7-8 to TRBJ2-2, with unresolved D. Germline CDR1 is SGHVS and CDR2 is FQNEAQ. The CDR3 covers 15 residues. Trimming removed 3 bases at V and 4 bases at J, with 12 bases between.

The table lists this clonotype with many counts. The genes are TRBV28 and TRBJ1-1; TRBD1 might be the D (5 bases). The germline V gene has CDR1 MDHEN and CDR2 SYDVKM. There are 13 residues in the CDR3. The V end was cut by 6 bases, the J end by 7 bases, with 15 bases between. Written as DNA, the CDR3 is TGTGCCAGCAGGGGACGGGCCGAGGGTGAAGCTTTCTTT. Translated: CASRGRAEGEAFF.

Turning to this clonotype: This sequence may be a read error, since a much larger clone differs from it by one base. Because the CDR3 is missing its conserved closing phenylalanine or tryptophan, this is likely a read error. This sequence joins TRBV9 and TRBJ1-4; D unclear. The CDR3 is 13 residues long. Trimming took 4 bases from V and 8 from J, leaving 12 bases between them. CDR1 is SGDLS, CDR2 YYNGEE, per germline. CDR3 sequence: CASSPTEAEKLFY. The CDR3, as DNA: TGTGCCAGCAGCCCGACCGAAGCGGAAAAACTGTTTTAT.

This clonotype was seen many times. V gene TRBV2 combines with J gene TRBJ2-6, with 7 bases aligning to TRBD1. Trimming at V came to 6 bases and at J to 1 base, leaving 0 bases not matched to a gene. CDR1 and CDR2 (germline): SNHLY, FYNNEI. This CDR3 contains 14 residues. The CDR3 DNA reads TGTGCCAGCAGGACAGGGTCTGGGGCCAACGTCCTGACTTTC. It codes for CASRTGSGANVLTF.

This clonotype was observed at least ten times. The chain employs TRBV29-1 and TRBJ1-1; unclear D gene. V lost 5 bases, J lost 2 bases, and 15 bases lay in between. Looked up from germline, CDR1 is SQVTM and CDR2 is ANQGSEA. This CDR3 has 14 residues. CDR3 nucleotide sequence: TGCAGCGTTAGAGAAGGGAACCCTAACACTGAAGCTTTCTTT. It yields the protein CSVREGNPNTEAFF.